This TCR beta chain was documented in a study of memory CD4+ T cells and cytomegalovirus serostatus. Points from the study as a whole: Median bootstrapped AUC for CMV status was approximately 0.95 originally, about 0.9 US-trained. Of under 200 reported CMV TCRbeta sequences, under 70 were found in memory CD4+ repertoires.

Profiling relied on immunoSEQ multiplex PCR, and the TCRdb table lists in-frame clones only, not all of them. This sample has 60,000 to 70,000 clones, with less than 85% found just once. In the case of this clone: The antigen remains undetermined.

Germline lookup yields CDR1 SGHNT and CDR2 YYREEE (reference sequence). V lost 1 base and J lost 5, with 9 bases in between. This CDR3 region has 13 residues. Single viable CD3+CD4+CD8-CD45RO+ cells were sorted as the memory CD4+ T cells. Total CD4+ T cells were enriched by CD4 positive selection. This rearrangement joins TRBV5-4 to TRBJ1-2, with unresolved D. The sequencing input was memory CD4+ T cells from blood. The TCR sequence derives from an adult in good health and CMV-seronegative. Some clones in this sample may be carry-over from other donors' samples. The CDR3 nucleotides read TGTGCCAGCAGCTTGCCCACCCGGTATGGCTACACCTTC. This encodes CASSLPTRYGYTF.